Described below is a single TCR beta chain sequence and its context. V lost 0 bases and J 7 bases, leaving 11 bases between the germline ends. Germline values: CDR1 SGHRS, CDR2 YFSETQ. The CDR3 sequence is 14 residues long. The sample belongs to a study of T-cell memory formation after mild COVID-19. Whole-study context: Each donor largely had its own TCR clusters.

TCRdb re-analysed the 5' RACE reads in MiXCR, keeping a single row per CDR3 protein. The sample yields fewer than 150,000 distinct CDR3 sequences, around 15% seen once. The origin of this receptor is an adult woman who had mild COVID-19 (a few samples of this study predate the infection). Cell type and time point are not known. The chain joins TRBV5-1 to TRBJ2-1; D gene ambiguous. The source material was PBMCs or a T cell subset sorted from them (not recorded which). For the CDR3, the DNA is TGCGCCAGCAGCTTGGCCTTCGCAGATAATGAGCAGTTCTTC. It translates to CASSLAFADNEQFF.